This passage covers 14 T cell receptor beta chains from one sample sequenced in a study of graft-versus-host responses after intestinal transplantation. These TCRs are of unknown antigen specificity. Some clones are missing from TCRdb's copy, which holds only in-frame ones; the method was immunoSEQ multiplex PCR. The sample includes under 100,000 clones, 80% to 95% of them seen just once. The material was unstimulated CD8+ T cells sorted from spleen or lymph node cells, obtained before transplant. The receptor source for this set is a human donor who was the organ donor for an intestinal transplant.

The rearrangement joins TRBV7-9 to TRBJ2-7; TRBD1 might be the D (6 bases). V lost 1 base and J 3 bases, leaving 16 bases between the germline ends. The length of the CDR3 is 16 residues. Germline V gene data show CDR1 as SEHNR and CDR2 as FQNEAQ (reference sequence). The CDR3, as DNA: TGTGCCAGCAGCTTAGGGGGCGATAGGGGGTTCTACGAGCAGTACTTC. The encoded protein is CASSLGGDRGFYEQYF.

The rearrangement joins TRBV5-4 to TRBJ2-1; 8 positions match TRBD1. In germline, CDR1 is SGHNT, CDR2 YYREEE (reference sequence). CDR3 length: 16 amino acids. With V trimmed by 4 bases and J by 1 base, 7 bases remained unmatched. The DNA for the CDR3 is TGTGCCAGCAGCCCCTTAGACAGGGGATCCTACAATGAGCAGTTCTTC. It encodes CASSPLDRGSYNEQFF.

This chain links TRBV9 with TRBJ2-7; maybe TRBD2 (6 bases). Trimming took 2 bases from V and 4 from J, leaving 16 bases between them. Germline V lookup: CDR1 SGDLS, CDR2 YYNGEE. CDR3 length: 15 residues. The DNA for the CDR3 is TGTGCCAGCAGCGTCAGTAGCGGAAGCGTATACGAGCAGTACTTC. Translated, it gives CASSVSSGSVYEQYF.

This clone came up once. The same CDR3 is also encoded by other DNA sequences in this sample. The genes are TRBV11-3 and TRBJ1-6; 10 bases fit TRBD1. V was clipped by 5 bases and J by 10 bases; unmatched bases: 5. CDR1 is SGHNT, CDR2 YENEEA, per germline. This CDR3 has 14 residues. The CDR3 nucleotides read TGTGCCAGCAGCAACCGGGACAGGGGCTCACCCCTCCACTTT. It encodes CASSNRDRGSPLHF.

This clone was seen more than once but under ten times. The rearrangement uses TRBV6-5 and TRBJ2-7, with D perhaps TRBD2 (6 bases). The V gene's germline CDR1 is MNHEY and CDR2 SVGAGI. Trimming took 6 bases from V and 3 from J, leaving 12 bases between them. This CDR3 comprises 13 residues. CDR3 coding DNA: TGTGCCAGCAGCCCCGGGAGATACTACGAGCAGTACTTC. It codes for CASSPGRYYEQYF.

The chain uses TRBV13 and TRBJ2-2; possibly TRBD2 for D (6 bases). The germline gives CDR1 PRHDT, CDR2 FYEKMQ (reference sequence). The length of the CDR3 is 17 residues. V shed 5 bases and J shed 5 bases, with 21 bases lying between them. CDR3 DNA: TGTGCCAGCAGCCCGTTTGCCACGGGAGATAAAACCGGGGAGCTGTTTTTT. Protein sequence: CASSPFATGDKTGELFF.

V and J are TRBV28 and TRBJ2-5, with a possible D match to TRBD2 (6 bases). CDR3 size: 15 residues. Germline V gene sequence: CDR1 MDHEN, CDR2 SYDVKM. V lost 2 bases and J 4 bases, leaving 14 bases between the germline ends. Here the CDR3 DNA reads TGTGCCAGCAGTTTAGGTCCGGGAGCGGGAGAGACCCAGTACTTC. This codes for CASSLGPGAGETQYF.

The rearrangement joins TRBV7-3 to TRBJ2-1; TRBD1 matches at 7 bases. The germline gives CDR1 SGHTA, CDR2 FQGTGA. The CDR3 spans 16 residues. V gave up 5 bases and J gave up 2 bases; unmatched junction bases: 9. The CDR3 spells CASSATPGQPYNEQFF. In DNA, the CDR3 is TGTGCCAGCAGCGCTACACCGGGACAGCCCTACAATGAGCAGTTCTTC.

This clone was seen just once. The chain recombines TRBV19 with TRBJ2-4; unclear D gene. V was trimmed by 3 bases and J by 8 bases, leaving 11 bases between them. The CDR3 extends over 13 amino acids. Germline CDR1 reads LNHDA; CDR2 reads SQIVND (reference sequence). CDR3 loop: CASSIGPGYIQYF. DNA of the CDR3: TGTGCCAGTAGTATCGGTCCAGGTTACATTCAGTACTTC. Full variable domain (outside the CDR3, taken from reference TRBV19 and TRBJ2-4): DGGITQSPKYLFRKEGQNVTLSCEQNLNHDAMYWYRQDPGQGLRLIYYSQIVNDFQKGDIAEGYSVSREKKESFPLTVTSAQKNPTAFYLCASSIGPGYIQYFGAGTRLSVL.

Remarks on this clone: Germline is not matched at one junction end, which may reflect a read error. This chain joins TRBV6-4 and TRBJ1-1, with D possibly being TRBD1 (5 bases). Germline-derived CDR1 and CDR2 are MRHNA and SNTAGT. The CDR3 length is 14 residues. Here the CDR3 DNA reads TGTGCCAGCGGTGACGGGTCAGCAGGGTCTGAAGCTTTCTTT. Protein sequence: CASGDGSAGSEAFF.

The chain couples TRBV11-2 to TRBJ2-7; TRBD1 agrees at 9 bases. The length of the CDR3 is 16 residues. Germline CDR1 SGHAT, CDR2 FQNNGV. With V trimmed by 4 bases and J by 6 bases, 13 bases remained unmatched. In nucleotides, the CDR3 is TGTGCCAGCAGCTCGGCGCCGGGGACAGGGTTTGGCGAGCAGTACTTC. The encoded protein is CASSSAPGTGFGEQYF.

The chain uses TRBV30 and TRBJ1-1; D might be TRBD1 (5 bases). Trimming stripped 1 base from V and 5 bases from J, with 11 bases between. The germline V gene encodes CDR1 GTSNPN and CDR2 SVGIG (reference sequence). The CDR3 is 13 residues long. This CDR3 is CAWSEGAPTEAFF. DNA for the CDR3: TGTGCCTGGAGTGAAGGGGCCCCTACTGAAGCTTTCTTT. The full variable domain, in which reference TRBV30 and TRBJ1-1 provide the parts outside the CDR3, is SQTIHQWPATLVQPVGSPLSLECTVEGTSNPNLYWYRQAAGRGLQLLFYSVGIGQISSEVPQNLSASRPQDRQFILSSKKLLLSDSGFYLCAWSEGAPTEAFFGQGTRLTVV.

The chain couples TRBV29-1 to TRBJ2-3, with 9 bases identical to TRBD2. V trimming: 6 bases; J trimming: 7 bases; junction bases outside the gene matches: 14. The CDR3 runs 15 residues. Germline CDR1 and CDR2: SQVTM and ANQGSEA. The CDR3 nucleotides read TGCAGCGTATGGTCTAGCGGGAAGTCCGATTATACGCAGTATTTT. Its translation: CSVWSSGKSDYTQYF.

The chain employs TRBV4-3 and TRBJ2-7; 7 nucleotides align to TRBD1. Trimming removed 4 bases from V and 5 bases from J; junction bases left unmatched: 8. The CDR3 runs to 14 residues. The germline V gene encodes CDR1 LGHNA and CDR2 YSLEER. CDR3 sequence: CASSPLVGQDEQYF. Written as DNA, the CDR3 is TGCGCCAGCAGCCCCCTGGTCGGACAGGACGAGCAGTACTTC.